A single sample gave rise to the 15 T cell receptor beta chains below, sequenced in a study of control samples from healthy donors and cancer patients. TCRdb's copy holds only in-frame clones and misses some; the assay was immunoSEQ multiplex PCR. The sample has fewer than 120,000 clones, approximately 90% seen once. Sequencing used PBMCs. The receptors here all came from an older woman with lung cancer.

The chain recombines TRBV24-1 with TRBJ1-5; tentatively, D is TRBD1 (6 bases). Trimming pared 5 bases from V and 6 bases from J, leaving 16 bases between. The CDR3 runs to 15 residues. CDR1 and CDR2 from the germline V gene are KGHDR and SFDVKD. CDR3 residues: CATSGVGQSSQPQHF. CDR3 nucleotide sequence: TGTGCCACCAGTGGTGTTGGACAGTCCAGTCAGCCCCAGCATTTT.

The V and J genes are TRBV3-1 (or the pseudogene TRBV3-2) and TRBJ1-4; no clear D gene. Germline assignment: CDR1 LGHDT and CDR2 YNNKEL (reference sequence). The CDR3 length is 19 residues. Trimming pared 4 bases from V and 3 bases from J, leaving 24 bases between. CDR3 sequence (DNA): TGTGCCAGCAGCCGCAGGCGACTGCGAATCGGCACCTCTAATGAAAAACTGTTTTTT. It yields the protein CASSRRRLRIGTSNEKLFF.

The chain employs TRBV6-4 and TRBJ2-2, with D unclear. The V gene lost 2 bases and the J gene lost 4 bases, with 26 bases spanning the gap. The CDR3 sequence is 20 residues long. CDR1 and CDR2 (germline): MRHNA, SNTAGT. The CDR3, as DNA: TGTGCCAGCAGTGACCCGTTTTTTATCGTTCGCGGCCTCGTCACCGGGGAGCTGTTTTTT. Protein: CASSDPFFIVRGLVTGELFF.

The DNA of the CDR3 is TGTGCCAGCAGTTACTCGAGGTACCCCTTATCACCCCTCCACTTT. Protein product: CASSYSRYPLSPLHF. The chain recombines TRBV6-5 with TRBJ1-6; D unclear. Germline V gene sequence: CDR1 MNHEY, CDR2 SVGAGI. The V gene lost 0 bases and the J gene lost 10 bases, with 13 bases spanning the gap. This CDR3 contains 15 residues.

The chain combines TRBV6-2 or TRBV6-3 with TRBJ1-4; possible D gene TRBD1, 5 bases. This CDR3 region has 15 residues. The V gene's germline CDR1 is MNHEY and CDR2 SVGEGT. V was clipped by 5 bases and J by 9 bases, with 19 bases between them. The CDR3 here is CASSPLTLGLKKLFF. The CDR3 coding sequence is TGTGCCAGCAGTCCGCTGACCCTGGGGCTTAAAAAACTGTTTTTT.

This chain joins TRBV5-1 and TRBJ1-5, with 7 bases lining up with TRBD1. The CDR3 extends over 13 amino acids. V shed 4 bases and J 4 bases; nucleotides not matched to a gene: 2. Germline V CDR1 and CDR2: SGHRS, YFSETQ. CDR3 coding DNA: TGCGCCAGCAGCCTGGGACAGAATCAGCCCCAGCATTTT. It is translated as CASSLGQNQPQHF.

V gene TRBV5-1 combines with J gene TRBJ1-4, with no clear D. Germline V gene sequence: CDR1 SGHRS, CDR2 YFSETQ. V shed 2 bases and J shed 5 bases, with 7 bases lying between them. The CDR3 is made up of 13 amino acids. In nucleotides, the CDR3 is TGCGCCAGCAGCTTCGGGGAAAATGAAAAACTGTTTTTT. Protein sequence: CASSFGENEKLFF. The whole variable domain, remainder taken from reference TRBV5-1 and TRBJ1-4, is KAGVTQTPRYLIKTRGQQVTLSCSPISGHRSVSWYQQTPGQGLQFLFEYFSETQRNKGNFPGRFSGRQFSNSRSEMNVSTLELGDSALYLCASSFGENEKLFFGSGTQLSVL.

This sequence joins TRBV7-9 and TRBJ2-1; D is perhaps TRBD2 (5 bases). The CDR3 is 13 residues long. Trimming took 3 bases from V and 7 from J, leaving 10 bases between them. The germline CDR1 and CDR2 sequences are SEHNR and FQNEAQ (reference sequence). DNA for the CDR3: TGTGCCAGCAGCTTCAGCGGCTTAAATGAGCAGTTCTTC. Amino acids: CASSFSGLNEQFF.

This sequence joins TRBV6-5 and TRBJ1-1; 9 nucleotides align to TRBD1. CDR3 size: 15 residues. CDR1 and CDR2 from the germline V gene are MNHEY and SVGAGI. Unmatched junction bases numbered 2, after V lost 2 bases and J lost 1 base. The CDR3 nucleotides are TGTGCCAGCAGTTACGGGGACAGGGAGAACACTGAAGCTTTCTTT. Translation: CASSYGDRENTEAFF.

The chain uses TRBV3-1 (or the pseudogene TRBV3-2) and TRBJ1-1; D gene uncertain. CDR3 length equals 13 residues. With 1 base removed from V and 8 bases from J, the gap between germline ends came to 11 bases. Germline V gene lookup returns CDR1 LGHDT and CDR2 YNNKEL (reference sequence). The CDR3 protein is CASSQGLGLEAFF. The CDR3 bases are TGTGCCAGCAGCCAAGGGCTTGGGCTGGAAGCTTTCTTT.

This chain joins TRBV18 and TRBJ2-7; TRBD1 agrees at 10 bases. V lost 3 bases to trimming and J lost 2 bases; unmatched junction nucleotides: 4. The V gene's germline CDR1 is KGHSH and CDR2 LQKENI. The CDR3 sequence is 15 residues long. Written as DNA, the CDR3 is TGTGCCAGCTCACCCGGACAGGGGGAACCCTACGAGCAGTACTTC. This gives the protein CASSPGQGEPYEQYF.

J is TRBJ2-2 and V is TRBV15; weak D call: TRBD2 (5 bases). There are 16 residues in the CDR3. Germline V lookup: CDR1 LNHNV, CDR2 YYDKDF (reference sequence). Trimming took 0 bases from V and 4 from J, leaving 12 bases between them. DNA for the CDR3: TGTGCCACCAGCAGAGATGTGGGAGTCTCCACCGGGGAGCTGTTTTTT. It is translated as CATSRDVGVSTGELFF.

The chain's CDR3 is CASSLEAGPGTDTQYF. In DNA, the CDR3 is TGCGCCAGCAGCTTGGAAGCGGGGCCCGGCACAGATACGCAGTATTTT. The chain has TRBV5-1 and TRBJ2-3, with TRBD2 matching 7 bases. Germline lookup yields CDR1 SGHRS and CDR2 YFSETQ. The CDR3 length is 16 residues. Unmatched junction bases numbered 5, after V lost 0 bases and J lost 1 base.

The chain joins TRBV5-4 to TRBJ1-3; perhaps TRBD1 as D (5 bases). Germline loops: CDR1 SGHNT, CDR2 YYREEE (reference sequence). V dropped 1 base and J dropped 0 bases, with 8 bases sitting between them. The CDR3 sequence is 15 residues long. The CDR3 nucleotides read TGTGCCAGCAGCTTGCAGGGTTCCTCTGGAAACACCATATATTTT. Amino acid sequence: CASSLQGSSGNTIYF.

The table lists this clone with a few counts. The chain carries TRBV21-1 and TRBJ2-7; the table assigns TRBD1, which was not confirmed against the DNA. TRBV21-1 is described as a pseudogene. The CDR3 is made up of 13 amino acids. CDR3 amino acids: CASSRQGAREQYF. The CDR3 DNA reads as TGTGCCAGCAGCAGACAGGGGGCGCGGGAGCAGTACTTC.